These 13 T cell receptor beta chains were all obtained from the same sample, sequenced in a study of regulatory T cells in long-lasting Graves disease. Library construction for TCR beta used iRepertoire HTBI primers and Arm-PCR of CDR3 regions. In TCRdb, the multiplex PCR reads were re-called with MiXCR into one record per CDR3 protein. Here the sample spans approximately 470,000 distinct CDR3 sequences, around 16% being singletons. Time point defined: newly diagnosed GD, antithyroid drugs for less than 3 months. From RNA extracted from PBMCs, the TCR library was made. These data are also associated with another study on T cells in Graves' hyperthyroidism and ophthalmopathy.

The sequences come from peripheral blood mononuclear cells (PBMCs), collected at new diagnosis, from a patient treated with antithyroid drugs. The source of these receptors is a man aged 35 to 55 with Graves disease.

This clonotype was seen repeatedly, ten times or more. This sequence joins TRBV12-3 or TRBV12-4 and TRBJ2-7; TRBD1 is a possible D gene (7 bases). The CDR3 spans 14 residues. V lost 5 bases, J lost 6 bases, and 17 bases lay in between. Here the CDR3 reads CASSLQGGGGEQYF. The CDR3 DNA follows: TGTGCCAGCAGTCTCCAGGGGGGCGGAGGCGAGCAGTACTTC.

This clonotype was counted only a few times. This chain joins TRBV18 and TRBJ2-1; 7 nucleotides line up with TRBD1. The CDR3 has 15 residues. V was clipped by 3 bases and J by 0 bases; unmatched bases: 2. Germline V CDR1 and CDR2: KGHSH, LQKENI. This chain's CDR3 is CASSPGQFSYNEQFF. CDR3 DNA: TGTGCCAGCTCACCGGGACAGTTCTCCTACAATGAGCAGTTCTTC.

In this sample, this clonotype turned up many times. V is TRBV7-9 and J is TRBJ2-1; D not certain. The V end was cut by 0 bases, the J end by 6 bases, with 6 bases between. CDR1 SEHNR and CDR2 FQNEAQ come from the germline V gene (reference sequence). This CDR3 is 13 amino acids long. The CDR3 DNA sequence: TGTGCCAGCAGCTTAGCAGGTGGCAATGAGCAGTTCTTC. Protein sequence: CASSLAGGNEQFF.

This clonotype was seen ten or more times. The rearrangement links TRBV6-1 to TRBJ2-3; 9 positions agree with TRBD2. J lost 4 bases, V lost 3 bases, and 5 bases had no gene match. Germline CDR1 reads MNHNS; CDR2 reads SASEGT. This CDR3 is 15 amino acids long. Written as DNA, the CDR3 is TGTGCCAGCAGTGAGGATAGCGGGAGTCCAGATACGCAGTATTTT. Its protein is CASSEDSGSPDTQYF.

For this clonotype: This may arise from a read error, as a much more abundant clone is one base away. This sequence joins TRBV27 and TRBJ2-7; tentatively, D is TRBD2 (5 bases). The V end was cut by 7 bases, the J end by 2 bases, with 15 bases between. Germline lookup yields CDR1 MNHEY and CDR2 SMNVEV (reference sequence). This CDR3 spans 14 amino acids. The CDR3 sequence is CASTPVSATYEQYF. CDR3 bases: TGTGCCAGCACCCCCGTTAGCGCGACCTACGAGCAGTACTTC.

This clonotype was counted at least ten times. CDR3 sequence reads: CASRPGQEDTQYF. CDR3 bases: TGCGCCAGCAGACCGGGGCAGGAAGATACGCAGTATTTT. The V and J genes are TRBV5-1 and TRBJ2-3, with D perhaps assigned TRBD1 or TRBD2 (5 bases each). Per the germline V gene, CDR1 is SGHRS and CDR2 is YFSETQ. The CDR3 totals 13 residues. The germline V and J ends were trimmed by 5 bases and 5 bases, with 12 bases remaining between them.

This clonotype was seen ten or more times. The V gene is TRBV30, the J gene TRBJ2-7, with a tentative D call TRBD1 (6 bases). Between the trimmed V and J ends, which lost 2 bases and 0 bases, there was a span of 11 bases. Germline assignment: CDR1 GTSNPN and CDR2 SVGIG (reference sequence). This CDR3 has 14 residues. The CDR3 protein is CAWSTGHNSYEQYF. The CDR3 nucleotides are TGTGCCTGGAGTACGGGACATAACTCCTACGAGCAGTACTTC.

In this sample, this clonotype turned up many times. The chain links TRBV3-1 to TRBJ2-7; D is unclear. CDR3 length equals 13 residues. The V end lost 6 bases, the J end lost 1 base, and 10 bases lay between the germline ends. Germline V lookup: CDR1 LGHDT, CDR2 YNNKEL (reference sequence). The CDR3 here is CASRARGSYEQYF. CDR3 nucleotides: TGTGCCAGCAGAGCCCGAGGATCCTACGAGCAGTACTTC.

The V call is TRBV7-2, the J call TRBJ2-7; D is perhaps TRBD1 (6 bases). CDR1 SGHTA and CDR2 FQGNSA come from the germline V gene. Trimming shortened V by 4 bases and J by 5 bases, and 12 bases separated the two germline ends. The CDR3 is made up of 13 amino acids. DNA for the CDR3: TGTGCCAGCAGCTCCAATCAGGGGAACGAGCAGTACTTC. It specifies CASSSNQGNEQYF. Drawing the rest from reference TRBV7-2 and TRBJ2-7, the complete variable domain is GAGVSQSPSNKVTEKGKDVELRCDPISGHTALYWYRQSLGQGLEFLIYFQGNSAPDKSGLPSDRFSAERTGGSVSTLTIQRTQQEDSAVYLCASSSNQGNEQYFGPGTRLTVT.

This chain links TRBV19 with TRBJ1-2, with D unclear. Trimming took off 3 bases at V and 6 bases at J, with 20 bases between the two ends. Germline lookup yields CDR1 LNHDA and CDR2 SQIVND (reference sequence). This CDR3 spans 16 amino acids. This CDR3 reads CASSMVRALSRHGYTF. CDR3 nucleotides: TGTGCCAGTAGTATGGTCCGGGCTCTCAGTCGCCATGGCTACACCTTC.

This clonotype was detected many times. This chain uses TRBV28 with TRBJ1-5; TRBD1 matches 7 bases. The V and J ends lost 3 bases and 3 bases, in that order; junction bases with no gene match: 2. The germline V gene has CDR1 MDHEN and CDR2 SYDVKM. CDR3 length: 14 amino acids. The CDR3 reads CASSLGTVNQPQHF. The CDR3 nucleotides are TGTGCCAGCAGTTTGGGGACAGTCAATCAGCCCCAGCATTTT.

This clonotype was detected ten times or more. This sequence joins TRBV20-1 and TRBJ2-3; possible D gene TRBD1, 6 bases. V was trimmed by 3 bases and J by 2 bases, leaving 9 bases between them. The CDR3 is 13 residues long. CDR1 DFQATT and CDR2 SNEGSKA come from the germline V gene (reference sequence). CDR3 protein: CSASYRDTDTQYF. Written as DNA, the CDR3 is TGCAGTGCTAGTTACAGGGACACAGATACGCAGTATTTT.

This clonotype came up many times. CDR3 sequence reads: CASSDPGPYEQYF. The CDR3 bases are TGTGCCAGCAGTGATCCGGGCCCCTACGAGCAGTACTTC. V is TRBV2 and J is TRBJ2-7; D is unresolved. V lost 3 bases, J lost 2 bases, and 8 bases lay in between. Germline V gene lookup returns CDR1 SNHLY and CDR2 FYNNEI. The CDR3 is made up of 13 amino acids.